The 9 T cell receptor beta chains reported below all come from one sample, sequenced in a study of blood T cell repertoires in COVID-19. Sequenced by immunoSEQ multiplex PCR; TCRdb stores in-frame clones only, minus some. The table shows approximately 180,000 clones, with approximately 87% occurring only once. Specimen: peripheral blood. Every receptor here comes from a person between 65 and 79 years old with COVID-19, enrolled during active disease.

The chain is built from TRBV6-4 and TRBJ2-1; D perhaps matches TRBD1 (6 bases). The V gene's germline CDR1 is MRHNA and CDR2 SNTAGT. V was clipped by 4 bases and J by 5 bases, with 9 bases between them. The CDR3 contains 13 residues. For the CDR3, the DNA is TGTGCCAGCAGTGCGGACAGCCACAATGAGCAGTTCTTC. Amino acids: CASSADSHNEQFF.

This clone came up once. The J gene is TRBJ1-2, the V gene TRBV19; perhaps TRBD1 as D (6 bases). Germline CDR1 LNHDA, CDR2 SQIVND (reference sequence). The CDR3 is 14 amino acids. Trimming left V 9 bases short and J 3 bases short, with 17 bases between. Here the CDR3 DNA reads TGTGCCAGCCACCAAAGTGGGGGCGACTATGGCTACACCTTC. Protein sequence: CASHQSGGDYGYTF.

This sequence joins TRBV24-1 and TRBJ2-7, with 11 bases lining up with TRBD1. The CDR3 is 12 residues long. CDR1 and CDR2 from the germline V gene are KGHDR and SFDVKD. V lost 9 bases, J lost 5 bases, and 2 bases stayed unmatched. The CDR3 reads CATGTGGNEQYF. The CDR3 DNA reads TGTGCCACCGGGACAGGGGGTAACGAGCAGTACTTC.

V is TRBV19 and J is TRBJ2-2; D is possibly TRBD1 (6 bases). Deletions cut 7 bases from V and 5 bases from J, with 17 bases between. The CDR3 length is 15 residues. From germline, CDR1 is LNHDA and CDR2 SQIVND (reference sequence). The CDR3 loop is CASTTGTHGTGELFF. The CDR3 DNA reads TGTGCCAGTACGACCGGGACACATGGGACCGGGGAGCTGTTTTTT.

The chain couples TRBV7-8 to TRBJ1-3; D ambiguous. This CDR3 region has 13 residues. V was shortened by 4 bases and J by 0 bases, with 4 bases between the two germline ends. Per germline, CDR1 SGHVS and CDR2 FQNEAQ. The CDR3 bases are TGTGCCAGCAGCTCACTCTCTGGAAACACCATATATTTT. As protein: CASSSLSGNTIYF.

Here the CDR3 DNA reads TGTGCCAGCAGTCCCTCCACTAGAGATGAGCAGTTCTTC. As protein: CASSPSTRDEQFF. The genes are TRBV28 and TRBJ2-1; weak D call: TRBD2 (5 bases). The CDR3 spans 13 residues. V dropped 5 bases and J dropped 8 bases, with 13 bases sitting between them. Germline CDR1 MDHEN, CDR2 SYDVKM.

The chain links TRBV19 to TRBJ2-5; D call uncertain. The CDR3 length is 13 residues. Trimming stripped 2 bases from V and 5 bases from J, with 9 bases between. Germline V lookup: CDR1 LNHDA, CDR2 SQIVND (reference sequence). CDR3 residues: CASSISTLETQYF. The DNA for the CDR3 is TGTGCCAGTAGTATATCGACACTTGAGACCCAGTACTTC. Variable domain in full (rest from reference TRBV19 and TRBJ2-5): DGGITQSPKYLFRKEGQNVTLSCEQNLNHDAMYWYRQDPGQGLRLIYYSQIVNDFQKGDIAEGYSVSREKKESFPLTVTSAQKNPTAFYLCASSISTLETQYFGPGTRLLVL.

This clone is a singleton in its sample. This chain links TRBV12-5 with TRBJ1-1; 8 bases are shared with TRBD1. CDR1 and CDR2 from the germline V gene are LGHNT and FRNRAP. The CDR3 has 12 amino acids. J gave up 4 bases and V 8 bases, and 3 bases lay outside the gene matches. CDR3 protein: CASSQGGTEAFF. The CDR3 region has the DNA TGTGCTAGTTCACAGGGGGGCACTGAAGCTTTCTTT.

Only a few counts were recorded for this clone. The rearrangement links TRBV9 to TRBJ2-3; D is perhaps TRBD2 (5 bases). CDR1 and CDR2 from the germline V gene are SGDLS and YYNGEE. Deletions cut 0 bases from V and 8 bases from J, with 19 bases between. The CDR3 runs to 16 residues. In DNA form, the CDR3 reads TGTGCCAGCAGCGTAGCGGCAGGCCTAGAAGGAGGTACGCAGTATTTT. Translating gives CASSVAAGLEGGTQYF.